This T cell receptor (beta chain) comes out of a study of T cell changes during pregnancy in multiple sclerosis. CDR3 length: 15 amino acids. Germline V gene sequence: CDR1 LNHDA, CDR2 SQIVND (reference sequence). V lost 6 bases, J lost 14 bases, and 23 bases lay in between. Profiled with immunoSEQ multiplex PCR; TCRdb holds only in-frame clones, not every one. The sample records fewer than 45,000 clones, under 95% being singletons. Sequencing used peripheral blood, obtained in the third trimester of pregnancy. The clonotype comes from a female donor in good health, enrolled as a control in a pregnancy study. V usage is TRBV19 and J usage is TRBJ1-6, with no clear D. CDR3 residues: CASSSTGNLGSTLHF. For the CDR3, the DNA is TGTGCCAGTAGCAGTACCGGGAACCTGGGGTCGACCCTCCACTTT.